This T cell receptor beta chain was sequenced during a study of control samples from healthy donors and cancer patients. The assay was immunoSEQ multiplex PCR, and TCRdb's table has in-frame clones only and misses some. The sample lists more than 25,000 clones, roughly 87% occurring once. The V and J ends lost 2 bases and 1 base respectively, with 13 bases between them. The CDR3 is 16 amino acids. Per the germline V gene, CDR1 is SGDLS and CDR2 is YYNGEE. Sequenced material: formalin-fixed, paraffin-embedded tissue. This receptor was obtained from a female donor with melanoma. This sequence joins TRBV9 and TRBJ1-3; a possible D gene is TRBD1 (5 bases). For the CDR3, the DNA is TGTGCCAGCAGCGTGGGACCGAGTATTTCTGGAAACACCATATATTTT. Protein: CASSVGPSISGNTIYF.